These T cell receptor beta chains were read from a single sample in a study of human T cells and chemical hapten exposure. From the RACE reads, TCRdb called clonotypes with MiXCR, one entry per CDR3 protein. The sample consists of roughly 380,000 distinct CDR3 sequences, approximately 5.1% of them appearing once. This material consisted of whole blood, taken in connection with sensitization to the hapten diphenylcyclopropenone (DPC). These receptor sequences come from a woman aged 45-65 years with alopecia areata. Some clones in this sample may be carry-over from other donors' samples. Both conserved end residues are part of each CDR3. A D gene is named only where the DNA matches it firmly. Expanded clones get a size class; other rows say once, few or many, or leave the size out.

TRBJ2-7 | TRBV6-6 | few | - | CASRTTPWDEQYF | TGTGCCAGCAGAACTACCCCGTGGGACGAGCAGTACTTC
TRBJ2-3 | TRBV9 | many | TRBD2 | CASSVTSGRADTQYF | TGTGCCAGCAGCGTGACGAGCGGGAGGGCAGATACGCAGTATTTT
TRBJ1-5 | TRBV20-1 | many | - | CSASPPGGPQHF | TGCAGTGCTAGTCCACCGGGAGGGCCCCAGCATTTT
TRBJ1-2 | TRBV30 | many | - | CAWSVRSPYGYTF | TGTGCCTGGAGTGTAAGGTCCCCCTATGGCTACACCTTC
TRBJ2-2 | TRBV6-5 | - | TRBD2 | CASIGSGKMAGELFF | TGTGCCAGCATCGGTAGCGGGAAAATGGCCGGGGAGCTGTTTTTT
TRBJ2-7 | TRBV11-3 | many | TRBD1 | CASSRDRVGEQYF | TGTGCCAGCAGCCGAGACAGGGTCGGCGAGCAGTACTTC
TRBJ2-3 | TRBV7-2 | many | - | CASSLGDLLFTDTQYF | TGTGCCAGCAGCTTAGGGGACTTACTCTTCACAGATACGCAGTATTTT
TRBJ2-3 | TRBV5-5 | many | - | CASSDPTDSSTDTQYF | TGTGCCAGCAGCGACCCGACAGACTCTAGCACAGATACGCAGTATTTT
TRBJ2-3 | TRBV11-2 | many | - | CASSITGMRGTDTQYF | TGTGCCAGCAGCATCACAGGGATGAGGGGCACAGATACGCAGTATTTT
TRBJ2-7 | TRBV29-1 | many | - | CSVEAEAYEQYF | TGCAGCGTTGAGGCAGAAGCCTACGAGCAGTACTTC
TRBJ2-1 | TRBV19 | few | - | CASRLLGDSYNEQFF | TGTGCCAGTAGATTACTCGGGGACTCCTACAATGAGCAGTTCTTC
TRBJ2-7 | TRBV20-1 | many | - | CSARDRFKDEQYF | TGCAGTGCTAGAGATCGTTTCAAGGACGAGCAGTACTTC
TRBJ2-1 | TRBV28 | - | TRBD1 | CASSSPLISGTGVRHEQFF | TGTGCCAGCAGTTCCCCCCTCATCTCCGGGACAGGGGTTCGGCATGAGCAGTTCTTC
TRBJ1-1 | TRBV10-3 | - | - | CAISGIDSQRGTEAFF | TGTGCCATCAGTGGAATTGACAGCCAAAGGGGCACTGAAGCTTTCTTT
TRBJ2-7 | TRBV5-1 | many | - | CASQGTVGGYEQYF | TGCGCCAGCCAAGGGACAGTCGGGGGATACGAGCAGTACTTC
TRBJ2-3 | TRBV29-1 | many | TRBD2 | CSVEGNQGLAGSTDTQYF | TGCAGCGTTGAAGGGAACCAGGGGCTAGCGGGAAGCACAGATACGCAGTATTTT
TRBJ2-3 | TRBV2 | many | TRBD1 | CASGLDRGADTQYF | TGTGCCAGCGGCTTAGACAGGGGAGCAGATACGCAGTATTTT
TRBJ1-6 | TRBV9 | many | TRBD1 | CASSPQGQPNSPLHF | TGTGCCAGCAGCCCCCAGGGACAGCCTAATTCACCCCTCCACTTT
TRBJ1-4 | TRBV20-1 | many | - | CSATRTDEKLFF | TGCAGTGCTACCAGGACAGATGAAAAACTGTTTTTT
TRBJ1-5 | TRBV28 | many | - | CASSVSQQPQHF | TGTGCCAGCAGTGTCTCTCAGCAGCCCCAGCATTTT
TRBJ2-7 | TRBV5-1 | - | - | CASHHGAGYEQYF | TGCGCCAGCCACCACGGCGCCGGCTACGAGCAGTACTTC
TRBJ2-3 | TRBV12-3/TRBV12-4 | many | - | CASSFTTTDTQYF | TGTGCCAGCAGTTTTACGACCACAGATACGCAGTATTTT
TRBJ2-5 | TRBV7-2 | - | - | CASSPGATFQETQYF | TGTGCCAGCAGCCCGGGAGCTACCTTCCAAGAGACCCAGTACTTC
TRBJ1-4 | TRBV7-9 | many | - | CASSFRFADEKLFF | TGTGCCAGCAGCTTCCGGTTTGCGGATGAAAAACTGTTTTTT
TRBJ2-3 | TRBV7-9 | many | - | CASSSLRQVSTDTQYF | TGTGCCAGCAGCTCGCTCAGGCAGGTTAGCACAGATACGCAGTATTTT
TRBJ2-7 | TRBV3-1 | - | TRBD1 | CASSDAGTGVDEQYF | TGTGCCAGCAGCGATGCCGGGACAGGGGTAGACGAGCAGTACTTC
TRBJ1-6 | TRBV6-5 | many | - | CASSYSIRGSSYNSPLHF | TGTGCCAGCAGTTACTCGATAAGAGGGAGCTCCTATAATTCACCCCTCCACTTT
TRBJ2-1 | TRBV2 | - | - | CASNRMDSPSNEQFF | TGTGCCAGCAACCGGATGGACAGTCCATCCAATGAGCAGTTCTTC
TRBJ1-4 | TRBV28 | few | - | CASASGGLNEKLFF | TGTGCCTCCGCCTCCGGGGGCCTCAATGAAAAACTGTTTTTT
TRBJ2-7 | TRBV9 | many | - | CASSPDGYEQYF | TGTGCCAGCAGCCCCGACGGGTACGAGCAGTACTTC
TRBJ2-5 | TRBV15 | - | TRBD2 | CATSRGTSGDETQYF | TGTGCCACCAGCAGAGGAACTAGCGGGGACGAGACCCAGTACTTC
TRBJ2-1 | TRBV3-1 | - | TRBD2 | CASRGLAGDNEQFF | TGTGCCAGCAGGGGACTAGCGGGGGACAATGAGCAGTTCTTC
TRBJ1-4 | TRBV29-1 | few | - | CSVGKGGNEKLFF | TGCAGCGTTGGCAAAGGGGGTAATGAAAAACTGTTTTTT
TRBJ2-7 | TRBV27 | few | TRBD2 | CASSSGGGLYEQYF | TGTGCCAGCAGTTCCGGCGGGGGGCTGTACGAGCAGTACTTC
TRBJ2-2 | TRBV5-5 | many | - | CASIPPQHEELFF | TGTGCCAGCATCCCCCCGCAACACGAGGAGCTGTTTTTT
TRBJ1-5 | TRBV10-3 | few | - | CAISALEDRGQPQHF | TGTGCCATCAGTGCCTTAGAGGATCGCGGACAGCCCCAGCATTTT
TRBJ2-3 | TRBV3-1 | few | TRBD2 | CASSQELAGGPSTDTQYF | TGTGCCAGCAGCCAAGAGCTAGCGGGGGGCCCTAGCACAGATACGCAGTATTTT
TRBJ1-1 | TRBV21-1 | many | - | CASSPREGGTEAFF | TGTGCCAGCAGCCCCCGGGAAGGGGGGACTGAAGCTTTCTTT
TRBJ2-1 | TRBV7-2 | few | TRBD2 | CASSWISGGSNEQFF | TGTGCCAGCAGCTGGATTAGCGGGGGTAGCAATGAGCAGTTCTTC
TRBJ2-5 | TRBV29-1 | few | - | CSVEEWAGAGETQYF | TGCAGCGTTGAAGAATGGGCAGGGGCGGGGGAGACCCAGTACTTC
TRBJ1-3 | TRBV12-3/TRBV12-4 | many | TRBD1 | CASTGQGGVGNTIYF | TGTGCCAGCACCGGACAGGGGGGGGTTGGAAACACCATATATTTT
TRBJ2-7 | TRBV20-1 | - | - | CSARRSRGTPYEQYF | TGCAGTGCTAGGAGAAGTCGGGGCACCCCCTACGAGCAGTACTTC
TRBJ2-3 | TRBV18 | many | - | CASSPPEGGTQYF | TGTGCCAGCTCACCACCAGAGGGGGGTACGCAGTATTTT
TRBJ1-2 | TRBV9 | few | - | CASSVGQVDGYTF | TGTGCCAGCAGCGTAGGTCAGGTAGATGGCTACACCTTC
TRBJ2-3 | TRBV29-1 | many | - | CSVEVAGTVRSTDTQYF | TGCAGCGTTGAAGTCGCCGGGACGGTTCGGAGCACAGATACGCAGTATTTT
TRBJ2-3 | TRBV27 | - | TRBD2 | CASTQSSLSGGARDTQYF | TGTGCCAGCACCCAGTCGTCATTGAGCGGGGGGGCCAGAGATACGCAGTATTTT
TRBJ2-7 | TRBV6-5 | many | - | CASSYPDMTYEQYF | TGTGCCAGCAGTTACCCGGACATGACCTACGAGCAGTACTTC
TRBJ1-1 | TRBV29-1 | few | - | CSVRGVTEAFF | TGCAGCGTTCGCGGTGTCACTGAAGCTTTCTTT
TRBJ2-5 | TRBV15 | many | - | CATSRVGGLLQETQYF | TGTGCCACCAGCAGAGTGGGCGGACTACTCCAAGAGACCCAGTACTTC
TRBJ2-5 | TRBV3-1 | many | TRBD1 | CASRDRGQTQYF | TGTGCCAGCAGGGACAGGGGCCAGACCCAGTACTTC
TRBJ2-3 | TRBV18 | few | - | CASSPNGQNTDTQYF | TGTGCCAGCTCACCAAATGGACAGAACACAGATACGCAGTATTTT
TRBJ2-6 | TRBV6-5 | many | - | CASSYSIRGRANVLTF | TGTGCCAGCAGTTACTCGATACGGGGCCGGGCCAACGTCCTGACTTTC